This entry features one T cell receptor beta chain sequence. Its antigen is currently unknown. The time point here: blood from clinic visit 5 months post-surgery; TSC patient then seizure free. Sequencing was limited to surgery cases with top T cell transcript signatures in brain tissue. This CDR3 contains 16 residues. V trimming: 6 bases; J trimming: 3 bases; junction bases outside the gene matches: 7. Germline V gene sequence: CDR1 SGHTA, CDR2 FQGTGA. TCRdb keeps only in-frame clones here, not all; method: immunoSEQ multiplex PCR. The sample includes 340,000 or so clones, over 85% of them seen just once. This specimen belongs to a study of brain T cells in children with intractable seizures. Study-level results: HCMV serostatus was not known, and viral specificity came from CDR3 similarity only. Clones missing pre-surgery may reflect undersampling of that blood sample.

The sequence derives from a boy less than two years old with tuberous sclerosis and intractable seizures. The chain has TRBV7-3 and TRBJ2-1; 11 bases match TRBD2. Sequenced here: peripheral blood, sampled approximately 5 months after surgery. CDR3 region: CASSPKLAGDYNEQFF. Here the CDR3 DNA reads TGTGCCAGCAGTCCGAAACTAGCGGGGGACTACAATGAGCAGTTCTTC.